This T cell receptor beta chain was sequenced in a study of breast tumors, draining lymph nodes, adjacent tissues. Study conclusions and caveats: That most tumor T cells come from lymph nodes remained unproven. Compared with lymph nodes, tumors were less diverse; compared with nontumor tissue, more. Data fit most tumor T cells coming from lymph node, expanding in tumor. Luminal-like breast cancer showed significantly greater tumor-nontumor repertoire similarity than basal-like breast cancer did.

V was shortened by 4 bases and J by 2 bases, with 15 bases between the two germline ends. CDR3 size: 15 residues. CDR1 is MGHDK, CDR2 SYGVNS, per germline. Comment on this clonotype: Its target is not known.

TCRdb called the multiplex PCR reads again in MiXCR, with one record for every CDR3 protein. The sample lists under 80,000 distinct CDR3 sequences, 40% to 55% occurring once. The receptor's source is a female donor with breast cancer. Some clones in this sample may be carry-over from other donors' samples. The chain joins TRBV25-1 to TRBJ2-7, with TRBD1 as a possible D gene (5 bases). Source material: breast tumor tissue. CDR3 sequence (DNA): TGTGCCAGCAGTGTAGAACTAAGGGGTACCTACGAGCAGTACTTC. Translation gives CASSVELRGTYEQYF.